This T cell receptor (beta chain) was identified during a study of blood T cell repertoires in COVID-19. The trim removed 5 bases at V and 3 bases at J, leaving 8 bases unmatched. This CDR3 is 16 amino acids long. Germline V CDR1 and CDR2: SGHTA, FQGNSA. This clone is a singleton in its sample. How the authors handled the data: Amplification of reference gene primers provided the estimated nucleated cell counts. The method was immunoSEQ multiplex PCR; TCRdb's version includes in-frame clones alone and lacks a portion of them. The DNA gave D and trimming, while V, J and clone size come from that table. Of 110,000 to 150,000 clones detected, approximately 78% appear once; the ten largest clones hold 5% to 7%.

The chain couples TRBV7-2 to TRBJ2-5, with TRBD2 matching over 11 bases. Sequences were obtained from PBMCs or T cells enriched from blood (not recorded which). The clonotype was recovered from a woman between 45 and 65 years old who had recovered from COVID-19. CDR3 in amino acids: CASSPLGLAAKETQYF. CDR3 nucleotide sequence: TGTGCCAGCAGCCCCCTGGGACTAGCGGCAAAAGAGACCCAGTACTTC.